This entry lists 10 T cell receptor beta chains sequenced from one sample in a study of CD8 T cells in ankylosing spondylitis. Whole-study results and caveats: For ankylosing spondylitis blood, a TCR beta motif of under ten highly homologous variants appeared characteristic.

MiXCR was run by TCRdb on the 5' RACE reads, yielding one entry per CDR3 protein. The table includes more than 250,000 distinct CDR3 sequences, less than 9.5% detected once. These receptors' antigens are unknown. Sequencing was performed on blood, either unsorted or a sorted T cell fraction (not recorded which). These receptors all stem from a male donor with ankylosing spondylitis.

This clonotype showed up many times. J is TRBJ2-5 and V is TRBV29-1, with 7 positions matching TRBD1. Germline CDR1 SQVTM, CDR2 ANQGSEA. This CDR3 region has 12 residues. Losses at the gene ends were 6 bases for V and 2 bases for J; bases not matched to a gene: 3. CDR3 protein: CSVTGVQETQYF. CDR3 nucleotide sequence: TGCAGCGTCACAGGGGTACAAGAGACCCAGTACTTC. Complete variable domain (other parts from reference TRBV29-1 and TRBJ2-5): SAVISQKPSRDICQRGTSLTIQCQVDSQVTMMFWYRQQPGQSLTLIATANQGSEATYESGFVIDKFPISRPNLTFSTLTVSNMSPEDSSIYLCSVTGVQETQYFGPGTRLLVL.

This clonotype was seen many times. The CDR3 protein is CASSLQGPPNGYTF. The CDR3 DNA reads as TGTGCCAGCAGCTTACAGGGTCCGCCGAATGGCTACACCTTC. This chain links TRBV7-2 with TRBJ1-2, with D perhaps TRBD1 (5 bases). This CDR3 is built from 14 residues. Germline V lookup: CDR1 SGHTA, CDR2 FQGNSA. Trimming cost V 2 bases and J 6 bases, with 13 bases left between them.

In this sample, this clonotype turned up a few times. This CDR3 is CASSKTLNTEAFF. CDR3 nucleotides: TGCGCCAGCAGCAAGACACTTAACACTGAAGCTTTCTTT. V is TRBV5-1 and J is TRBJ1-1; D call uncertain. V was shortened by 4 bases and J by 2 bases, with 9 bases between the two germline ends. The CDR3 runs to 13 residues. Germline V gene data show CDR1 as SGHRS and CDR2 as YFSETQ.

This chain connects TRBV28 to TRBJ2-7; D is perhaps TRBD1 (6 bases). Between the trimmed V and J ends, which lost 6 bases and 0 bases, there was a span of 15 bases. The V gene's germline CDR1 is MDHEN and CDR2 SYDVKM. This CDR3 is 15 amino acids long. The CDR3 DNA sequence: TGTGCCAGCAGGAAACTGGACAGAAGCTCCTACGAGCAGTACTTC. Translated, it gives CASRKLDRSSYEQYF.

This clonotype was seen many times. This rearrangement joins TRBV2 to TRBJ1-5, with unresolved D. Between the trimmed V and J ends, which lost 4 bases and 3 bases, there was a span of 7 bases. This CDR3 has 13 residues. The V gene's germline CDR1 is SNHLY and CDR2 FYNNEI. CDR3 loop: CASSVGPNQPQHF. The CDR3, as DNA: TGTGCCAGCAGTGTCGGTCCCAATCAGCCCCAGCATTTT.

This clonotype has at least ten counts. V is TRBV12-3 or TRBV12-4 and J is TRBJ1-5; 9 bases agree with TRBD1. Germline trimming cut 6 bases from V and 6 bases from J; bases unmatched to any gene: 3. The CDR3 totals 13 residues. The DNA of the CDR3 is TGTGCCAGCAGCGAGACAGGGGGTCAGCCCCAGCATTTT. Encoded protein: CASSETGGQPQHF.

There are a few counts of this clonotype. The genes are TRBV9 and TRBJ1-3; D might be TRBD1 (5 bases). Germline V lookup: CDR1 SGDLS, CDR2 YYNGEE. CDR3 size: 16 residues. The ends were cut back, 4 bases at V and 0 bases at J, with 14 bases in the middle. CDR3 nucleotide sequence: TGTGCCAGCAGCATCCACGGGACCATCTCTGGAAACACCATATATTTT. It yields the protein CASSIHGTISGNTIYF.

At least ten counts were recorded for this clonotype. The rearrangement links TRBV6-6 to TRBJ1-2, with 8 bases matching TRBD1. J lost 4 bases, V lost 6 bases, and 4 bases had no gene match. The V gene's germline CDR1 is MNHNY and CDR2 SVGAGI (reference sequence). This CDR3 region has 13 residues. The CDR3 loop is CASRAGQGYGYTF. In DNA, the CDR3 is TGTGCCAGCAGGGCCGGACAGGGCTATGGCTACACCTTC.

This clonotype was seen repeatedly, ten times or more. The J gene is TRBJ2-7, the V gene TRBV6-5; 8 bases are shared with TRBD2. The CDR3 is 16 residues long. Germline CDR1 reads MNHEY; CDR2 reads SVGAGI. The J segment lost 2 bases and the V segment lost 2 bases, leaving 8 bases of the junction unmatched. In nucleotides, the CDR3 is TGTGCCAGCAGTTACATGGTAGCGGGGCCTACCTACGAGCAGTACTTC. Translated: CASSYMVAGPTYEQYF.

This clonotype has only a few counts. The CDR3 bases are TGTGCCAGCAGCTTAGCTGGAAGGTCGGTCACTGAAGCTTTCTTT. Its protein product is CASSLAGRSVTEAFF. This rearrangement joins TRBV7-2 to TRBJ1-1; no definite D call. Germline-derived CDR1 and CDR2 are SGHTA and FQGNSA. The CDR3 sequence is 15 residues long. V lost 0 bases and J lost 4, with 12 bases in between.